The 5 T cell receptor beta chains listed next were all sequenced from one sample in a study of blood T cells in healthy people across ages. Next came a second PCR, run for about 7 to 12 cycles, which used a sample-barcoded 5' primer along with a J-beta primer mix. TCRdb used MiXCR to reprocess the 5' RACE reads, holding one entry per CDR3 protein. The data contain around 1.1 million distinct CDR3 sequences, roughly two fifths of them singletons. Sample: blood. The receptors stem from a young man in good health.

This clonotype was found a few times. The CDR3 is CAIREAPAGTNYGYTF. The CDR3 DNA is TGTGCCATCAGGGAAGCCCCCGCGGGGACTAACTATGGCTACACCTTC. V usage is TRBV10-3 and J usage is TRBJ1-2, with unresolved D. Germline V gives CDR1 ENHRY, CDR2 SYGVKD. V lost 6 bases, J lost 0 bases, and 17 bases lay in between. The CDR3 is 16 residues long.

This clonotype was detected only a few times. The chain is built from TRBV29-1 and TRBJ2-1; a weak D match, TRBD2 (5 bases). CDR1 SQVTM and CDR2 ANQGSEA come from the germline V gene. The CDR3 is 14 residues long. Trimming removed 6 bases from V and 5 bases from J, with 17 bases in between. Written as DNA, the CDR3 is TGCAGCGTGGAGGCTTGGAGTATCCACAATGAGCAGTTCTTC. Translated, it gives CSVEAWSIHNEQFF.

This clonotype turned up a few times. CDR3 coding DNA: TGTGCCAGCAGCTCACACAGGGGTATCAGCGGGGGGACGAACACCGGGGAGCTGTTTTTT. It encodes CASSSHRGISGGTNTGELFF. This chain uses TRBV7-9 with TRBJ2-2, with TRBD2 matching over 9 bases. Germline V gene data show CDR1 as SEHNR and CDR2 as FQNEAQ (reference sequence). Trimming took 4 bases from V and 0 from J; bases not matched to a gene: 15. CDR3 size: 20 residues.

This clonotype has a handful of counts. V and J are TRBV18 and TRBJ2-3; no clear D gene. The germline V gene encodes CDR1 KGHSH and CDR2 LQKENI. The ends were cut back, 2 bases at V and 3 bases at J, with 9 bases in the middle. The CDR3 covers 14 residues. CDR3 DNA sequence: TGTGCCAGCTCACCAATCCCAACTACAGATACGCAGTATTTT. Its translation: CASSPIPTTDTQYF. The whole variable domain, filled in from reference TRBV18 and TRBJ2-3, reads NAGVMQNPRHLVRRRGQEARLRCSPMKGHSHVYWYRQLPEEGLKFMVYLQKENIIDESGMPKERFSAEFPKEGPSILRIQQVVRGDSAAYFCASSPIPTTDTQYFGPGTRLTVL.

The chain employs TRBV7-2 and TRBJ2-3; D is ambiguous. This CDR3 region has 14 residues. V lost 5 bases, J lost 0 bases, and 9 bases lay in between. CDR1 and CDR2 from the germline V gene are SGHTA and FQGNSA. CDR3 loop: CASSIDISTDTQYF. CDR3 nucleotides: TGTGCCAGCAGCATTGATATTAGCACAGATACGCAGTATTTT.